These 15 T cell receptor beta chains were all obtained from the same sample, sequenced in a study of blood T cell repertoires in COVID-19. Using immunoSEQ multiplex PCR, the repertoire was profiled, and TCRdb retains in-frame clones only, with some absent. The repertoire holds nearly 400,000 clones, nearly 90% seen once, with less than 2% in the top ten. The source material was PBMCs or T cells enriched from blood (not recorded which). The receptors shown here come from a woman in her 30s who had recovered from COVID-19.

The chain combines TRBV14 with TRBJ2-7, with a tentative D call TRBD1 (6 bases). Germline V CDR1 and CDR2: SGHDN, FVKESK. Between the trimmed V and J ends, which lost 4 bases and 9 bases, there was a span of 13 bases. The CDR3 is 12 residues long. The DNA of the CDR3 is TGTGCCAGCAGCCCACAGGGTTTCGGGCAGTACTTC. Residues: CASSPQGFGQYF.

J is TRBJ2-7 and V is TRBV4-1; 10 nucleotides agree with TRBD1. CDR3 length: 14 residues. J gave up 2 bases and V 4 bases, and 2 bases lay outside the gene matches. In germline, CDR1 is MGHRA, CDR2 YSYEKL. CDR3 residues: CASSRGQGAYEQYF. The CDR3 nucleotides read TGCGCCAGCAGCCGCGGACAGGGGGCCTACGAGCAGTACTTC.

This CDR3 is CASSPGGVNRLRYTEAFF. The DNA for the CDR3 is TGTGCCAGCAGCCCGGGCGGGGTCAACCGCCTAAGATACACTGAAGCTTTCTTT. The rearrangement joins TRBV28 to TRBJ1-1; D gene uncertain. In germline, CDR1 is MDHEN, CDR2 SYDVKM. Trimming shortened V by 6 bases and J by 3 bases, and 26 bases separated the two germline ends. This CDR3 has 18 residues. Full variable domain (missing parts from reference TRBV28 and TRBJ1-1): DVKVTQSSRYLVKRTGEKVFLECVQDMDHENMFWYRQDPGLGLRLIYFSYDVKMKEKGDIPEGYSVSREKKERFSLILESASTNQTSMYLCASSPGGVNRLRYTEAFFGQGTRLTVV.

This chain joins TRBV28 and TRBJ1-3; D ambiguous. CDR1 is MDHEN, CDR2 SYDVKM, per germline. The CDR3 covers 14 residues. V shed 10 bases and J shed 6 bases, with 19 bases lying between them. This CDR3 reads CATLSPGVVNTIYF. CDR3 nucleotide sequence: TGTGCCACCCTCTCCCCCGGTGTAGTAAACACCATATATTTT.

As regards this clone: The same CDR3 also results from other DNA sequences found in this sample. The CDR3 reads CASSLVGTAYNEQFF. The CDR3 nucleotides read TGCGCCAGCAGCTTGGTCGGGACAGCCTACAATGAGCAGTTCTTC. The chain is built from TRBV5-1 and TRBJ2-1; 7 bases are a match to TRBD1. The CDR3 contains 15 residues. J lost 2 bases, V lost 0 bases, and 2 bases had no gene match. CDR1 SGHRS and CDR2 YFSETQ come from the germline V gene.

The V call is TRBV2, the J call TRBJ2-3; D possibly corresponds to TRBD1 (5 bases). The CDR3 covers 12 residues. In germline, CDR1 is SNHLY, CDR2 FYNNEI. V lost 6 bases and J lost 5, with 9 bases in between. The DNA of the CDR3 is TGTGCCAGCAGACGCGACAGAGATACGCAGTATTTT. This encodes CASRRDRDTQYF.

In this sample, this clone turned up once. This chain links TRBV6-2 or TRBV6-3 with TRBJ1-2; D may be TRBD1 (6 bases). Germline V lookup: CDR1 MNHEY, CDR2 SVGEGT. CDR3 length: 12 amino acids. Trimming shortened V by 4 bases and J by 5 bases, and 8 bases separated the two germline ends. The CDR3, as DNA: TGTGCCAGCAGTTTCCAGGGGTATGGCTACACCTTC. It translates to CASSFQGYGYTF.

V is TRBV6-5 and J is TRBJ2-1; 12 positions agree with TRBD1. With V trimmed by 6 bases and J by 10 bases, 10 bases remained unmatched. The CDR3 totals 15 residues. In germline, CDR1 is MNHEY, CDR2 SVGAGI. The CDR3 protein is CASSQLGQGAGEQFF. CDR3 DNA: TGTGCCAGCAGCCAGCTGGGACAGGGGGCTGGAGAGCAGTTCTTC.

This sequence joins TRBV24-1 and TRBJ2-3; TRBD2 might be the D (5 bases). The CDR3 loop spans 15 amino acids. CDR1 and CDR2 from the germline V gene are KGHDR and SFDVKD. Trimming took 0 bases from V and 5 from J, leaving 11 bases between them. CDR3 residues: CATSDLRGMKDTQYF. The CDR3 nucleotides are TGTGCCACCAGTGATTTGAGAGGGATGAAAGATACGCAGTATTTT.

A word on this clone: Distinct nucleotide sequences in the sample also encode this CDR3. The V and J genes are TRBV5-1 and TRBJ1-2; D might be TRBD1 (5 bases). Germline CDR1 SGHRS, CDR2 YFSETQ. V was shortened by 2 bases and J by 6 bases, with 11 bases between the two germline ends. This CDR3 is 13 amino acids long. In nucleotides, the CDR3 is TGCGCCAGCAGCTTCCAGGGTGAGGATGGCTACACCTTC. As protein: CASSFQGEDGYTF.

This clone was seen just once. The chain is built from TRBV2 and TRBJ1-1; unclear D gene. Trimming removed 7 bases at V and 5 bases at J, with 17 bases between. Germline V gives CDR1 SNHLY, CDR2 FYNNEI. CDR3 size: 14 residues. DNA of the CDR3: TGTGCCAGCACTATGGGTGTTGGGAGGACTGAAGCTTTCTTT. Residues: CASTMGVGRTEAFF.

The rearrangement joins TRBV5-5 to TRBJ2-7, with a tentative D call TRBD2 (6 bases). The CDR3 runs 15 residues. Germline V gene lookup returns CDR1 SGHKS and CDR2 YYEKEE (reference sequence). V was clipped by 5 bases and J by 2 bases, with 17 bases between them. CDR3 loop: CASRYGGATTYEQYF. The CDR3 DNA is TGTGCCAGCAGGTATGGCGGGGCTACCACCTACGAGCAGTACTTC.

The gene calls are TRBV14 and TRBJ1-2; D gene ambiguous. Germline V gene data show CDR1 as SGHDN and CDR2 as FVKESK. This CDR3 contains 13 residues. V lost 1 base and J lost 4, with 7 bases in between. The CDR3 protein is CASSQGGAYGYTF. The DNA of the CDR3 is TGTGCCAGCAGCCAAGGAGGAGCCTATGGCTACACCTTC. The complete variable domain, with remaining parts taken from reference TRBV14 and TRBJ1-2, reads EAGVTQFPSHSVIEKGQTVTLRCDPISGHDNLYWYRRVMGKEIKFLLHFVKESKQDESGMPNNRFLAERTGGTYSTLKVQPAELEDSGVYFCASSQGGAYGYTFGSGTRLTVV.

The chain combines TRBV10-1 with TRBJ2-5; D is perhaps TRBD2 (5 bases). This CDR3 has 13 amino acids. Trimming shortened V by 10 bases and J by 0 bases, and 12 bases separated the two germline ends. The V gene's germline CDR1 is WNHNN and CDR2 SYGVQD (reference sequence). The DNA for the CDR3 is TGCGCCACCCTCGGGAAGTACCAAGAGACCCAGTACTTC. Translating it yields CATLGKYQETQYF.

The chain carries TRBV6-1 and TRBJ2-7; 9 bases agree with TRBD2. V lost 4 bases and J lost 2; bases outside the gene matches: 9. This CDR3 spans 16 amino acids. Germline V gene lookup returns CDR1 MNHNS and CDR2 SASEGT. The CDR3 sequence: CASSADSGGGTYEQYF. The CDR3 DNA reads TGTGCCAGCAGTGCCGATAGCGGGGGAGGTACCTACGAGCAGTACTTC.